One and the same sample provided the 18 T cell receptor beta chains below, sequenced in a study of blood T cell repertoires in COVID-19. Clones were read by immunoSEQ multiplex PCR, and TCRdb kept only the in-frame ones, dropping some. This sample has 150,000 to 200,000 clones, with roughly 88% found just once. Sequencing used PBMCs or T cells enriched from blood (not recorded which). The receptors originated from a man aged 50 to 60 who had recovered from COVID-19.

The chain recombines TRBV18 with TRBJ1-6; maybe TRBD1 (5 bases). This CDR3 is built from 15 residues. V shed 2 bases and J shed 9 bases, with 14 bases lying between them. The germline CDR1 and CDR2 sequences are KGHSH and LQKENI. The CDR3 reads CASSPIRDPFSPLHF. The CDR3 bases are TGTGCCAGCTCACCAATCAGGGATCCCTTTTCACCCCTCCACTTT.

The V call is TRBV7-2, the J call TRBJ1-5; TRBD1 matches 8 bases. This CDR3 has 15 residues. The germline gives CDR1 SGHTA, CDR2 FQGNSA. V shed 1 base, J shed 5 bases, and the junction held 4 bases outside the gene matches. The CDR3: CASSLVQGGHQPQHF. DNA of the CDR3: TGTGCCAGCAGCTTAGTACAGGGGGGTCATCAGCCCCAGCATTTT.

The chain uses TRBV5-1 and TRBJ1-1; tentatively, D is TRBD1 (6 bases). Trimming stripped 0 bases from V and 4 bases from J, with 13 bases between. The CDR3 is 15 amino acids. Germline CDR1 and CDR2: SGHRS and YFSETQ. DNA for the CDR3: TGCGCCAGCAGCTTGGGCGGGGGGCTGGGCACTGAAGCTTTCTTT. It yields the protein CASSLGGGLGTEAFF.

The chain combines TRBV5-4 with TRBJ2-7; 9 bases agree with TRBD1. The CDR3 runs to 15 residues. Germline CDR1 reads SGHNT; CDR2 reads YYREEE (reference sequence). After removal of 4 bases from V and 2 bases from J, the junction contained 7 bases not matched to a gene. CDR3 loop: CASSLGTGNTYEQYF. Here the CDR3 DNA reads TGTGCCAGCAGCCTAGGGACAGGGAATACCTACGAGCAGTACTTC.

This chain uses TRBV27 with TRBJ1-2, with TRBD1 identical over 8 bases. With V trimmed by 3 bases and J by 3 bases, 6 bases remained unmatched. The CDR3 totals 15 residues. Germline lookup yields CDR1 MNHEY and CDR2 SMNVEV (reference sequence). The CDR3 is CASSFQGQDHYGYTF. In nucleotides, the CDR3 is TGTGCCAGCAGTTTCCAGGGACAGGACCACTATGGCTACACCTTC.

This clone occurred a few times. The V call is TRBV10-3, the J call TRBJ1-5; TRBD1 matches at 10 bases. This CDR3 has 15 residues. Germline loops: CDR1 ENHRY, CDR2 SYGVKD. V lost 6 bases to trimming and J lost 5 bases; unmatched junction nucleotides: 7. CDR3 nucleotides: TGTGCCATCAGGGCGACAGGGGGCGAAGATCAGCCCCAGCATTTT. Protein sequence: CAIRATGGEDQPQHF.

The chain is built from TRBV19 and TRBJ1-2; 7 nucleotides agree with TRBD1. CDR1 LNHDA and CDR2 SQIVND come from the germline V gene (reference sequence). Trimming cost V 5 bases and J 4 bases; bases outside gene matches: 10. The CDR3 runs to 15 residues. Written as DNA, the CDR3 is TGTGCCAGTAGTGCCTTCTCCGGGACAGCCTATGGCTACACCTTC. Translated, it gives CASSAFSGTAYGYTF. Full variable domain (remainder filled in from reference TRBV19 and TRBJ1-2): DGGITQSPKYLFRKEGQNVTLSCEQNLNHDAMYWYRQDPGQGLRLIYYSQIVNDFQKGDIAEGYSVSREKKESFPLTVTSAQKNPTAFYLCASSAFSGTAYGYTFGSGTRLTVV.

J is TRBJ2-3 and V is TRBV12-3 or TRBV12-4, with a weak D call TRBD2 (6 bases). CDR3 length: 13 residues. The V end was cut by 3 bases, the J end by 5 bases, with 9 bases between. Here the CDR3 reads CASSLGGEDTQYF. CDR3 nucleotide sequence: TGTGCCAGCAGTTTGGGGGGTGAAGATACGCAGTATTTT.

The CDR3 DNA sequence: TGTGCCAGCAGTTCCGGGACAGGGAACTATGGCTACACCTTC. It is translated as CASSSGTGNYGYTF. The gene calls are TRBV28 and TRBJ1-2; 9 bases align to TRBD1. The CDR3 spans 14 residues. Germline loops: CDR1 MDHEN, CDR2 SYDVKM. The ends lost 4 bases at V and 2 bases at J; junction bases unmatched: 2.

The CDR3 is CASSQQNSRLYNEQFF. CDR3 nucleotides: TGTGCCAGCAGCCAACAGAACAGTCGGTTGTACAATGAGCAGTTCTTC. The chain links TRBV3-1 (or the pseudogene TRBV3-2) to TRBJ2-1; D gene unclear. Looked up from germline, CDR1 is LGHDT and CDR2 is YNNKEL (reference sequence). Trimming removed 2 bases at V and 4 bases at J, with 15 bases between. This CDR3 is 16 amino acids long.

The genes are TRBV7-2 and TRBJ2-3; no clear D. Per the germline V gene, CDR1 is SGHTA and CDR2 is FQGNSA. V lost 0 bases and J 4 bases, leaving 5 bases between the germline ends. This CDR3 region has 13 residues. CDR3 in amino acids: CASSLASSDTQYF. Here the CDR3 DNA reads TGTGCCAGCAGCTTAGCGAGTTCAGATACGCAGTATTTT.

This clone has more than one count but fewer than ten. V gene TRBV12-3 or TRBV12-4 combines with J gene TRBJ1-1, with 7 bases identical to TRBD1. The CDR3 loop spans 13 amino acids. V shed 6 bases, J shed 3 bases, and the junction held 4 bases outside the gene matches. CDR3 region: CASRGTAYTEAFF. DNA of the CDR3: TGTGCCAGCAGGGGGACAGCCTACACTGAAGCTTTCTTT.

A few counts support this clone. This sequence joins TRBV6-5 and TRBJ2-3, with TRBD1 matching 9 bases. Trimming at V came to 0 bases and at J to 2 bases, leaving 3 bases not matched to a gene. The CDR3 covers 16 residues. Germline CDR1 is MNHEY and CDR2 is SVGAGI. CDR3 sequence: CASSYSGQGNTDTQYF. In DNA, the CDR3 is TGTGCCAGCAGTTACTCGGGACAGGGAAACACAGATACGCAGTATTTT.

This clone was observed once. The chain recombines TRBV30 with TRBJ2-1, with TRBD2 matching over 11 bases. V lost 5 bases, J lost 2 bases, and 8 bases stayed unmatched. The CDR3 runs to 16 residues. Germline CDR1 reads GTSNPN; CDR2 reads SVGIG (reference sequence). CDR3 loop: CAWSLAGGTTYNEQFF. The CDR3 region has the DNA TGTGCCTGGTCCCTAGCGGGGGGTACAACCTACAATGAGCAGTTCTTC.

This chain connects TRBV7-8 to TRBJ1-1; D remains unclear. V gave up 0 bases and J gave up 5 bases, with 10 bases separating them. The CDR3 has 14 amino acids. CDR1 and CDR2 (germline): SGHVS, FQNEAQ. The CDR3 DNA reads as TGTGCCAGCAGCTTAGCGGAGGGAGGTACTGAAGCTTTCTTT. Amino acids: CASSLAEGGTEAFF.

CDR3 amino acids: CASSQETTVRSTIYF. CDR3 DNA: TGTGCCAGCAGCCAAGAGACCACAGTACGAAGCACCATATATTTT. The gene calls are TRBV3-1 (or the pseudogene TRBV3-2) and TRBJ1-3; D is unresolved. Trimming cost V 0 bases and J 9 bases, with 15 bases left between them. The CDR3 runs to 15 residues. The germline V gene has CDR1 LGHDT and CDR2 YNNKEL (reference sequence).

This chain links TRBV30 with TRBJ1-2; a weak D match, TRBD1 (6 bases). V was pared by 3 bases and J by 2 bases, with 22 bases between. Germline V gene data show CDR1 as GTSNPN and CDR2 as SVGIG (reference sequence). The length of the CDR3 is 17 residues. The CDR3 nucleotides read TGTGCCTGGAGATTAGTAGTATCAGGGGAGAAAAACTATGGCTACACCTTC. Its translation: CAWRLVVSGEKNYGYTF. Filled out from reference TRBV30 and TRBJ1-2, the complete variable domain reads SQTIHQWPATLVQPVGSPLSLECTVEGTSNPNLYWYRQAAGRGLQLLFYSVGIGQISSEVPQNLSASRPQDRQFILSSKKLLLSDSGFYLCAWRLVVSGEKNYGYTFGSGTRLTVV.

The chain recombines TRBV7-3 with TRBJ2-7; TRBD2 agrees at 10 bases. Trimming took 5 bases from V and 1 from J; bases not matched to a gene: 5. The V gene's germline CDR1 is SGHTA and CDR2 FQGTGA. The CDR3 loop spans 15 amino acids. CDR3 amino acids: CASSATSGVSYEQYF. The CDR3 DNA reads TGTGCCAGCAGCGCCACTAGCGGGGTATCCTACGAGCAGTACTTC. Filled out from reference TRBV7-3 and TRBJ2-7, the complete variable domain reads GAGVSQTPSNKVTEKGKYVELRCDPISGHTALYWYRQSLGQGPEFLIYFQGTGAADDSGLPNDRFFAVRPEGSVSTLKIQRTERGDSAVYLCASSATSGVSYEQYFGPGTRLTVT.